Following are 13 T cell receptor beta chains from one sample sequenced in a study of metastatic and nonmetastatic thyroid tumors. All patients reached thyroid surgery having received no treatment beforehand. Using MiXCR, TCRdb reanalyzed the PCR reads. The repertoire holds around 30,000 clones, with about a quarter as singletons. The specimen sequenced was blood. The receptor set was obtained from a female donor with papillary thyroid cancer or a benign thyroid nodule (not recorded which). Some clones in this sample may be carry-over from other donors' samples.

This clone has a count of ten or more. V and J are TRBV20-1 and TRBJ1-2; no reliable D call. Trimming stripped 4 bases from V and 4 bases from J, with 13 bases between. CDR1 and CDR2 from the germline V gene are DFQATT and SNEGSKA (reference sequence). This CDR3 comprises 13 residues. The CDR3 DNA is TGCAGTGCTATGAGTCAGGATCGCTATGGCTACACCTTC. Protein: CSAMSQDRYGYTF.

By sample share, this clone is medium-sized. The rearrangement joins TRBV6-1 to TRBJ1-3; 7 bases agree with TRBD1. The CDR3 runs to 12 residues. Looked up from germline, CDR1 is MNHNS and CDR2 is SASEGT. Trimming cost V 5 bases and J 11 bases; bases outside gene matches: 6. Here the CDR3 DNA reads TGTGCCAGCAGTCCGACAGGGTTCCCCATATATTTT. This sequence encodes CASSPTGFPIYF.

Ten or more counts support this clone. V usage is TRBV2 and J usage is TRBJ2-2, with 7 positions matching TRBD1. Germline V gene sequence: CDR1 SNHLY, CDR2 FYNNEI. V shed 4 bases, J shed 0 bases, and the junction held 2 bases outside the gene matches. This CDR3 contains 15 residues. For the CDR3, the DNA is TGTGCCAGCAGTGGACAGGGCGCGAACACCGGGGAGCTGTTTTTT. Translation gives CASSGQGANTGELFF.

This clone was observed at least ten times. The junction departs from the called germline gene at one end, perhaps through a read error. This chain uses TRBV7-7 with TRBJ2-5, with TRBD1 matching over 7 bases. This CDR3 comprises 15 residues. Germline CDR1 is SSHAT and CDR2 is FNYEAQ (reference sequence). DNA of the CDR3: TGTGCTAGCAGCCGGGACAGTGGACTCCAAGAGACCCAGTACTTC. It yields the protein CASSRDSGLQETQYF.

The chain carries TRBV7-2 and TRBJ2-7, with a tentative D call TRBD2 (5 bases). Germline V gene lookup returns CDR1 SGHTA and CDR2 FQGNSA. CDR3 size: 13 residues. The germline V and J ends were trimmed by 5 bases and 1 base, with 9 bases remaining between them. CDR3 residues: CASSKGLSYEQYF. For the CDR3, the DNA is TGTGCCAGCAGCAAAGGACTTTCCTACGAGCAGTACTTC.

In the case of this clone: This may be a read error, as it is one base from a much larger clone. This chain connects TRBV10-2 to TRBJ2-7; unclear D gene. Between the trimmed V and J ends, which lost 6 bases and 12 bases, there was a span of 12 bases. CDR1 and CDR2 (germline): WSHSY, SAAADI. The CDR3 has 10 residues. CDR3 nucleotide sequence: TGCGCCAGCAGGAGATACAAGCTGTACTTC. Translated, it gives CASRRYKLYF.

In this sample, this clone turned up many times. The genes are TRBV7-8 and TRBJ1-5; D is ambiguous. The CDR3 has 15 amino acids. The V and J ends lost 3 bases and 1 base respectively, with 10 bases between them. Germline V gene sequence: CDR1 SGHVS, CDR2 FQNEAQ. DNA for the CDR3: TGTGCCAGCAGCTTCTCGGTAGAAAGCAATCAGCCCCAGCATTTT. Translation: CASSFSVESNQPQHF.

Many counts were recorded for this clone. Other DNA sequences from this sample encode an identical CDR3 as well. This chain joins TRBV7-9 and TRBJ2-3; 7 bases fit TRBD2. CDR1 is SEHNR and CDR2 is FQNEAQ in the germline V gene (reference sequence). The CDR3 consists of 14 residues. V lost 2 bases, J lost 4 bases, and 3 bases stayed unmatched. Here the CDR3 reads CASSLSGMADTQYF. CDR3 in DNA: TGTGCCAGCAGCTTAAGCGGGATGGCAGATACGCAGTATTTT. The variable domain in full, with the rest retrieved from reference TRBV7-9 and TRBJ2-3, is DTGVSQNPRHKITKRGQNVTFRCDPISEHNRLYWYRQTLGQGPEFLTYFQNEAQLEKSRLLSDRFSAERPKGSFSTLEIQRTEQGDSAMYLCASSLSGMADTQYFGPGTRLTVL.

The sample holds many counts of this clone. The chain employs TRBV25-1 and TRBJ2-2; maybe TRBD1 (5 bases). This CDR3 is built from 14 residues. Germline CDR1 reads MGHDK; CDR2 reads SYGVNS. The ends were cut back, 2 bases at V and 7 bases at J, with 11 bases in the middle. CDR3 residues: CASSERGIGGELFF. CDR3 nucleotide sequence: TGTGCCAGCAGTGAAAGGGGTATCGGCGGGGAGCTGTTTTTT.

Notes on this clone: As the CDR3 is not closed by the conserved phenylalanine or tryptophan, this likely results from a read error. V gene TRBV20-1 combines with J gene TRBJ2-3, with D possibly matching TRBD2 (6 bases). This CDR3 is 18 amino acids long. Germline-derived CDR1 and CDR2 are DFQATT and SNEGSKA (reference sequence). The CDR3 loop is CSANDGGMSHMSTDMQYI. CDR3 bases: TGCAGTGCTAATGACGGGGGTATGTCGCATATGAGCACAGATATGCAGTATATT.

This clone has a count of ten or more. The chain carries TRBV5-1 and TRBJ2-1; TRBD1 is a possible D gene (6 bases). Trimming removed 2 bases from V and 8 bases from J, with 17 bases in between. CDR1 is SGHRS, CDR2 YFSETQ, per germline. The CDR3 covers 15 residues. The CDR3 sequence: CASSLETGLPHEQFF. For the CDR3, the DNA is TGCGCCAGCAGCTTAGAAACAGGGTTGCCCCATGAGCAGTTCTTC.

This chain uses TRBV20-1 with TRBJ1-6; no firm D call. This CDR3 comprises 15 residues. V dropped 0 bases and J dropped 7 bases, with 13 bases sitting between them. The germline V gene encodes CDR1 DFQATT and CDR2 SNEGSKA (reference sequence). The CDR3 coding sequence is TGCAGTGCTAGAGATCAAGGGAGCAAAAATTCACCCCTCCACTTT. It is translated as CSARDQGSKNSPLHF.

The chain uses TRBV18 and TRBJ1-2, with 7 nucleotides matching TRBD1. After removal of 1 base from V and 6 bases from J, the junction contained 2 bases not matched to a gene. Germline CDR1 and CDR2: KGHSH and LQKENI. This CDR3 region has 13 residues. The CDR3 nucleotides read TGTGCCAGCTCACCACAGGGGGCGGATGGCTACACCTTC. The encoded protein is CASSPQGADGYTF.